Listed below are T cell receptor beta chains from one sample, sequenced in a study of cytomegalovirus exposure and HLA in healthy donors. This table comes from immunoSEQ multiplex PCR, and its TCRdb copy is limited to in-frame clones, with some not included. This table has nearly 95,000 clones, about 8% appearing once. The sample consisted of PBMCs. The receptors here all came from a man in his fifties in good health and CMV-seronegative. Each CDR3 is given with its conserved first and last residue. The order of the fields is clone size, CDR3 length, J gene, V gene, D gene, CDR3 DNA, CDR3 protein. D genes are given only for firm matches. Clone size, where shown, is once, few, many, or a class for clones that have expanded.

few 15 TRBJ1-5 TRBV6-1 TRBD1 TGTGCCAGCACCTCAGCCCCAGGGGGCGTTGAGCCCCAGCATTTT CASTSAPGGVEPQHF
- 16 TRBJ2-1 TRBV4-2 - TGTGCCAGCAGCCAAGATTGGGACCGGGGGAGGAATGAGCAGTTCTTC CASSQDWDRGRNEQFF
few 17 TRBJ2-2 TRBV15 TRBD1 TGTGCCACCAGCAGAGCCACCGGGACAGCGAACACCGGGGAGCTGTTTTTT CATSRATGTANTGELFF
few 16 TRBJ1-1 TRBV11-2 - TGTGCCAGCAGCCAGATCCGGGGGGCGGGTGTAGGTGAAGCTTTCTTT CASSQIRGAGVGEAFF
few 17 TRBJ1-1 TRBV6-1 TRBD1 TGTGCCAGCAGTGAAAGGTGGGACAGGGGAGTTGGCGCTGAAGCTTTCTTT CASSERWDRGVGAEAFF
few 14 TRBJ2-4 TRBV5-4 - TGTGCCGGCAGCTTGGCGGGAATAGAAAACATTCAGTACTTC CAGSLAGIENIQYF
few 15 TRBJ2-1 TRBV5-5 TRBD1 TGTGCCAGCAGCGGGGGGACAGGTGCGTACAATGAGCAGTTCTTC CASSGGTGAYNEQFF
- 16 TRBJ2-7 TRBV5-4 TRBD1 TGTGCCAGCAGCCTTATAGGACAGGGGGCGTCCTACGAGCAGTACTTC CASSLIGQGASYEQYF
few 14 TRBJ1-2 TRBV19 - TGTGCCAGTAGTCAAACCGGGACAAGTTATGGCTACACCTTC CASSQTGTSYGYTF
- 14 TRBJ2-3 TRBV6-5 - TGTGCCAGCAGTCCGAGAACTAGCACAGATACGCAGTATTTT CASSPRTSTDTQYF
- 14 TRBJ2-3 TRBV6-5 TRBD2 TGTGCCCCCCACAAAAGCGGGACTACAGATACGCAGTATTTT CAPHKSGTTDTQYF
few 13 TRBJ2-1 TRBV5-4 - TGTGCCAGCAGCCCACCGGAGAGGGATGAGCAGTTCTTC CASSPPERDEQFF
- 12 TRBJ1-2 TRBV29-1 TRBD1 TGCAGCGTGCCCGGACAGGGGCCTGGCTACACCTTC CSVPGQGPGYTF
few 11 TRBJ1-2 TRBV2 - TGTGCCAGCTACAGAATCTATGGCTACACCTTC CASYRIYGYTF
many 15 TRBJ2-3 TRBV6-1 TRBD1 TGTGCCAGCATTAGGGGACAGGGGATTTCGGATACGCAGTATTTT CASIRGQGISDTQYF
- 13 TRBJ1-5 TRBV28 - TGTGCCAGCAAAGGGGAATGGTACCAGCCCCAGCATTTT CASKGEWYQPQHF
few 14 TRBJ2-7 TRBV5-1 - TGCGCCAGCAGCTTGGCCGCAGAGGCCTACGAGCAGTACTTC CASSLAAEAYEQYF
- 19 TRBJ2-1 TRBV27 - TGTGCCAGCAGTTTAGGCCACGGGACAGGAGGGACTAGCAGCAATGAGCAGTTCTTC CASSLGHGTGGTSSNEQFF
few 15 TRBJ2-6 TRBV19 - TGTGCCAGTAGTATAGAGAGCTCTGGGGCCAACGTCCTGACTTTC CASSIESSGANVLTF
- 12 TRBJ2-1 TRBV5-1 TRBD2 TGCGCCAGCAGCGAGCCGGGACTAGAGCAGTTCTTC CASSEPGLEQFF
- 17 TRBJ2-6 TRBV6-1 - TGTGCCAGCAGTGAAGCGATTGCGGCGGCTGGGGCCAACGTCCTGACTTTC CASSEAIAAAGANVLTF
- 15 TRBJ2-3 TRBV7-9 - TGTGCCAGCAGCCCGGAAGGGAGTAGCACAGATACGCAGTATTTT CASSPEGSSTDTQYF